Each of the 23 T cell receptor beta chains below was sequenced from the same sample in a study of T cells in Graves' hyperthyroidism and ophthalmopathy. RNA transcripts yielded amplified TCR beta CDR3 regions. Researchers ran a first-round RT-PCR on the TCR CDR3 using the HTBI primer set. TCRdb re-called the multiplex PCR reads through MiXCR, storing one row per CDR3 protein. This sample has about half a million distinct CDR3 sequences; around a fifth occur once, and the top ten carry 45% to 50%. The sequencing input was blood. These TCRs come from a woman in her 70s with Graves' ophthalmopathy.

This clonotype was seen a handful of times. This chain joins TRBV7-9 and TRBJ2-1; 11 positions match TRBD2. This CDR3 contains 14 residues. Germline assignment: CDR1 SEHNR and CDR2 FQNEAQ (reference sequence). V was clipped by 4 bases and J by 6 bases; unmatched bases: 2. CDR3 loop: CASSSTSGANEQFF. The CDR3 coding sequence is TGTGCCAGCAGCTCGACTAGCGGGGCCAATGAGCAGTTCTTC.

V and J are TRBV5-1 and TRBJ2-3; D is perhaps TRBD2 (6 bases). Germline V gene sequence: CDR1 SGHRS, CDR2 YFSETQ. Trimming pared 0 bases from V and 2 bases from J, leaving 7 bases between. The CDR3 contains 14 residues. The CDR3 loop reads CASSLAGDTDTQYF. CDR3 nucleotide sequence: TGCGCCAGCAGCTTGGCGGGAGACACAGATACGCAGTATTTT.

The V gene is TRBV18, the J gene TRBJ1-5; possible D gene TRBD1, 5 bases. V shed 3 bases and J shed 1 base, with 10 bases lying between them. This CDR3 is 15 amino acids long. Germline V gene lookup returns CDR1 KGHSH and CDR2 LQKENI. CDR3 in DNA: TGTGCCAGCTCACCGGGGGGTCCGAGCAATCAGCCCCAGCATTTT. Residues: CASSPGGPSNQPQHF.

This clonotype was counted only a few times. V usage is TRBV6-1 and J usage is TRBJ2-7; 8 bases agree with TRBD1. CDR3 length: 14 amino acids. Germline lookup yields CDR1 MNHNS and CDR2 SASEGT. Losses at the gene ends were 5 bases for V and 0 bases for J; bases not matched to a gene: 3. The CDR3 DNA follows: TGTGCCAGCAGTACAGGGGGGAACTCCTACGAGCAGTACTTC. The encoded protein is CASSTGGNSYEQYF.

This clonotype came up many times. The chain links TRBV11-2 to TRBJ2-1; 10 bases agree with TRBD1. CDR1 and CDR2 from the germline V gene are SGHAT and FQNNGV. V was clipped by 6 bases and J by 9 bases; unmatched bases: 11. This CDR3 region has 15 residues. CDR3 loop: CASSYRQGAYAEQFF. The CDR3, as DNA: TGTGCCAGCAGTTACAGACAGGGGGCGTATGCTGAGCAGTTCTTC.

CDR3 bases: TGCAGCTTGGTCCCTGAGACGAGCACAGATACGCAGTATTTT. This translates into CSLVPETSTDTQYF. The gene calls are TRBV29-1 and TRBJ2-3; D unclear. The germline V and J ends were trimmed by 8 bases and 0 bases, with 15 bases remaining between them. This CDR3 comprises 14 residues. CDR1 and CDR2 (germline): SQVTM, ANQGSEA.

This clonotype was observed many times. This sequence joins TRBV11-2 and TRBJ2-3; TRBD2 matches at 8 bases. The CDR3 has 15 residues. From germline, CDR1 is SGHAT and CDR2 FQNNGV. With 4 bases clipped from V and 1 base from J, the junction kept 4 bases outside the gene matches. This CDR3 reads CASSSGLVGTDTQYF. CDR3 sequence (DNA): TGTGCCAGCAGCTCGGGACTAGTTGGCACAGATACGCAGTATTTT.

This clonotype showed up many times. The rearrangement uses TRBV7-2 and TRBJ2-2; D possibly corresponds to TRBD2 (5 bases). The germline V gene has CDR1 SGHTA and CDR2 FQGNSA. The CDR3 sequence is 14 residues long. Trimming took off 5 bases at V and 4 bases at J, with 11 bases between the two ends. Here the CDR3 DNA reads TGTGCCAGCAGCCTCGGGCGGGCCACCGGGGAGCTGTTTTTT. Amino acids: CASSLGRATGELFF.

This clonotype was seen ten or more times. The chain combines TRBV28 with TRBJ1-2; a possible D gene is TRBD1 (6 bases). This CDR3 region has 13 residues. Germline lookup yields CDR1 MDHEN and CDR2 SYDVKM. Trimming removed 6 bases from V and 8 bases from J, with 16 bases in between. The CDR3 protein is CASRGGNRVGYTF. CDR3 DNA: TGTGCCAGCAGGGGGGGGAACAGGGTCGGCTACACCTTC.

This clonotype showed up many times. The chain has TRBV28 and TRBJ2-7; D unclear. The ends were cut back, 5 bases at V and 6 bases at J, with 14 bases in the middle. The germline V gene has CDR1 MDHEN and CDR2 SYDVKM. The CDR3 is made up of 13 amino acids. The CDR3 sequence: CASSHGRRGEQYF. The CDR3, as DNA: TGTGCCAGCAGTCACGGAAGGCGCGGCGAGCAGTACTTC.

Note on this clonotype: This sequence may be a read error, since a much larger clone differs from it by one base. The rearrangement joins TRBV12-3 or TRBV12-4 to TRBJ1-2, with unresolved D. The CDR3 spans 15 residues. Trimming took 5 bases from V and 0 from J, leaving 13 bases between them. DNA for the CDR3: TGTGCCAGCAGTCCCGTGTCTCTCGCTAACTATGGCTACACCTTC. Translated: CASSPVSLANYGYTF.

The V and J genes are TRBV20-1 and TRBJ2-3; 11 nucleotides match TRBD2. The CDR3 is 13 amino acids. With V trimmed by 2 bases and J by 6 bases, 1 base remained unmatched. Germline V CDR1 and CDR2: DFQATT, SNEGSKA (reference sequence). The CDR3 reads CSARIAGGDTQYF. In DNA, the CDR3 is TGCAGTGCTAGAATAGCGGGAGGGGATACGCAGTATTTT.

This chain connects TRBV9 to TRBJ2-1, with 14 bases lining up with TRBD2. V lost 4 bases and J lost 4; bases outside the gene matches: 10. The germline CDR1 and CDR2 sequences are SGDLS and YYNGEE. The CDR3 is made up of 18 amino acids. This CDR3 is CASSYRGLAGGAYNEQFF. The DNA for the CDR3 is TGTGCCAGCAGCTACCGAGGACTAGCGGGAGGCGCTTACAATGAGCAGTTCTTC.

This clonotype was counted ten times or more. The chain combines TRBV11-2 with TRBJ1-2; D uncertain. V was cut by 0 bases and J by 4 bases, with 9 bases left in between. CDR3 size: 14 residues. CDR1 SGHAT and CDR2 FQNNGV come from the germline V gene. DNA for the CDR3: TGTGCCAGCAGCTTAGAGGCAGCAGGCTATGGCTACACCTTC. Its translation is CASSLEAAGYGYTF.

This chain uses TRBV11-2 with TRBJ1-3; no clear D. The V and J ends lost 1 base and 16 bases respectively, with 11 bases between them. This CDR3 comprises 11 residues. The germline V gene encodes CDR1 SGHAT and CDR2 FQNNGV. The CDR3 coding sequence is TGTGCCAGCAGCTTAGGGGCGATTTCGTATTTT. Amino acid sequence: CASSLGAISYF.

The chain joins TRBV10-3 to TRBJ2-7; D not resolved. Per the germline V gene, CDR1 is ENHRY and CDR2 is SYGVKD. CDR3 length equals 12 residues. Trimming stripped 4 bases from V and 3 bases from J, with 7 bases between. The CDR3: CAISANNYEQYF. CDR3 bases: TGTGCCATCAGTGCGAACAACTACGAGCAGTACTTC.

A few counts support this clonotype. The rearrangement uses TRBV2 and TRBJ1-5, with D possibly matching TRBD1 (6 bases). With 7 bases removed from V and 3 bases from J, the gap between germline ends came to 22 bases. This CDR3 is 17 amino acids long. The germline gives CDR1 SNHLY, CDR2 FYNNEI. The CDR3 spells CASNGGGGQGINQPQHF. CDR3 nucleotides: TGTGCCAGCAACGGCGGGGGCGGTCAGGGGATCAATCAGCCCCAGCATTTT.

The chain joins TRBV10-3 to TRBJ1-5, with D uncertain. CDR1 is ENHRY and CDR2 is SYGVKD in the germline V gene. CDR3 length: 14 amino acids. V was trimmed by 3 bases and J by 2 bases, leaving 8 bases between them. CDR3 DNA sequence: TGTGCCATCAGTGACAGGCCCGGCAATCAGCCCCAGCATTTT. This translates into CAISDRPGNQPQHF.

The J gene is TRBJ2-5, the V gene TRBV20-1; 7 bases match TRBD1. The junction had 8 bases not matched to a gene; V was cut back by 0 bases and J by 4 bases. Germline CDR1 and CDR2: DFQATT and SNEGSKA (reference sequence). The CDR3 is made up of 15 amino acids. CDR3 coding DNA: TGCAGTGCTAGAGATGAATGGGCAGGGGGAGAGACCCAGTACTTC. Translated, it gives CSARDEWAGGETQYF.

This clonotype was counted between two and nine times. The rearrangement links TRBV19 to TRBJ2-7, with 9 bases fitting TRBD1. The CDR3 is 15 residues long. V gave up 3 bases and J gave up 0 bases; unmatched junction bases: 3. Germline V CDR1 and CDR2: LNHDA, SQIVND (reference sequence). The chain's CDR3 is CASSITDRGSYEQYF. CDR3 sequence (DNA): TGTGCCAGTAGTATTACGGACAGGGGCTCCTACGAGCAGTACTTC.

This clonotype turned up a few times. This CDR3 reads CASSVNPGGGNTIYF. The CDR3 DNA sequence: TGTGCCAGCAGCGTAAACCCGGGGGGTGGAAACACCATATATTTT. The genes are TRBV9 and TRBJ1-3, with a possible D match to TRBD1 (5 bases). V dropped 1 base and J dropped 3 bases, with 11 bases sitting between them. Germline V gene data show CDR1 as SGDLS and CDR2 as YYNGEE. CDR3 length: 15 residues. The entire variable domain, with the rest obtained from reference TRBV9 and TRBJ1-3, is as follows: DSGVTQTPKHLITATGQRVTLRCSPRSGDLSVYWYQQSLDQGLQFLIQYYNGEERAKGNILERFSAQQFPDLHSELNLSSLELGDSALYFCASSVNPGGGNTIYFGEGSWLTVV.

The V gene is TRBV18, the J gene TRBJ2-7, with D possibly being TRBD2 (6 bases). The CDR3 has 15 amino acids. Germline loops: CDR1 KGHSH, CDR2 LQKENI. Between the trimmed V and J ends, which lost 2 bases and 4 bases, there was a span of 15 bases. The CDR3 DNA follows: TGTGCCAGCTCACCAGAGGCGGGGACTTTTTACGAGCAGTACTTC. Amino acids: CASSPEAGTFYEQYF.

J is TRBJ1-3 and V is TRBV7-2, with D unresolved. The CDR3 length is 13 residues. Germline loops: CDR1 SGHTA, CDR2 FQGNSA. V lost 3 bases and J 2 bases, leaving 5 bases between the germline ends. CDR3 protein: CASSLVTGNTIYF. CDR3 in DNA: TGTGCCAGCAGCTTGGTTACTGGAAACACCATATATTTT.